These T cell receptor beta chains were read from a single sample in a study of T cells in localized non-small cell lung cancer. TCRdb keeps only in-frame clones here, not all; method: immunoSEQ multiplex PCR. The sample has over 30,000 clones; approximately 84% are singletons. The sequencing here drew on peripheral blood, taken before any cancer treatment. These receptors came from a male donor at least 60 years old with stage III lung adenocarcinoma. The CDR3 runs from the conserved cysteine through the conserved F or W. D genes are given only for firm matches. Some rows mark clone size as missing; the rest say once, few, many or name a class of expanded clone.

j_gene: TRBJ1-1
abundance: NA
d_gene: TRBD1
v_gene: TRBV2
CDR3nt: TGTGCCAGCAGTAGCAGGGGGCTCAACACTGAAGCTTTCTTT
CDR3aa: CASSSRGLNTEAFF

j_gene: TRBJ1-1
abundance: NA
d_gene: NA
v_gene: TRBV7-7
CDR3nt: TGTGCTAGCAGCTTAAGACCAGGACCGAACACTGAAGCTTTCTTT
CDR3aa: CASSLRPGPNTEAFF

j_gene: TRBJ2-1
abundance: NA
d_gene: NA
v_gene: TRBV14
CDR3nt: TGTGCCAGCAGCCAAGACGGTGAGCAGTTCTTC
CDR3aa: CASSQDGEQFF

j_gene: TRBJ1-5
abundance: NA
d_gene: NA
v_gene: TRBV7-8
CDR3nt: TGTGCCAGCAGCTTAGAGTCCCTTCAAATCTCTCAGCCCCAGCATTTT
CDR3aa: CASSLESLQISQPQHF

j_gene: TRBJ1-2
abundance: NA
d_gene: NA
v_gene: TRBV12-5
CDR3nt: TGTGCTAGTGGTTTGGTGGCAGGGGTGCAGGCCTATGGCTACACCTTC
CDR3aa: CASGLVAGVQAYGYTF

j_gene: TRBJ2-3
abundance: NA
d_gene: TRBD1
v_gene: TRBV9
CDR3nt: TGTGCCAGCAGCGCCCAGGGGGCCGTCACAGATACGCAGTATTTT
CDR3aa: CASSAQGAVTDTQYF

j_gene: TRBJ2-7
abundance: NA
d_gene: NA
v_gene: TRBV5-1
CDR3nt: TGCGCCAGCCGCTCTGGGCCAGTAGCTAGGGGAAGTCGAGAGCAGTACTTC
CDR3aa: CASRSGPVARGSREQYF

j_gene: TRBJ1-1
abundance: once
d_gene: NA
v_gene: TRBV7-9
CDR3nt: TGTGCCAGCAGCTTCGGGAACACTGAAGCTTTCTTT
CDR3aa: CASSFGNTEAFF

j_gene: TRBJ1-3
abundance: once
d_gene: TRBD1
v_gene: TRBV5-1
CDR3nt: TGCGCCAGCAGCTTGGACAGGGGGGAGACTGGAAACACCATATATTTT
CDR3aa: CASSLDRGETGNTIYF

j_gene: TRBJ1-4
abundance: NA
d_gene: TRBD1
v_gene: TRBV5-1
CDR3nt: TGCGCCAGCAGCCCCGGGACAGGGGGTAGTCGTGAAAAACTGTTTTTT
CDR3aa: CASSPGTGGSREKLFF

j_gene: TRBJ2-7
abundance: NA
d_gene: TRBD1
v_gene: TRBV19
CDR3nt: TGTGCCAGGGAATTACCTATTCTAACGGACAGGGGAACCTACGAGCAGTACTTC
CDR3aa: CARELPILTDRGTYEQYF

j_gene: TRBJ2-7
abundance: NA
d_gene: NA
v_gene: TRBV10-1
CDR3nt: TGCGCCAGCAGTGAAATACAGGGAGGTGTGGACGAGCAGTACTTC
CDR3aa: CASSEIQGGVDEQYF

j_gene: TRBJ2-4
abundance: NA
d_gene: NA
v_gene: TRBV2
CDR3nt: TGTGCCAGCAGTGCCCGGACAGTGAAAAACATTCAGTACTTC
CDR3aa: CASSARTVKNIQYF

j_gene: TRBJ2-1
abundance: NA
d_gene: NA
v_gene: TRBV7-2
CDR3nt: TGTGCCAGCAGCTTTTCTAGCGCTACCTACAATGAGCAGTTCTTC
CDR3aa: CASSFSSATYNEQFF

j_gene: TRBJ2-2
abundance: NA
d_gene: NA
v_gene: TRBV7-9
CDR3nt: TGTGCCAGCGGGGGGACGGGACGGACGAACACCGGGGAGCTGTTTTTT
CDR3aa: CASGGTGRTNTGELFF

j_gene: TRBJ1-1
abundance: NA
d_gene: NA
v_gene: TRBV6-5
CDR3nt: TGTGCCAGCAGTTACAGGGGTGCCACTGAAGCTTTCTTT
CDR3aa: CASSYRGATEAFF

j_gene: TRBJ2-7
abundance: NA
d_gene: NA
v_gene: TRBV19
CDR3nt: TGTGCCAGTAGCGCGGGCGTCAGAATCTACGAGCAGTACTTC
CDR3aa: CASSAGVRIYEQYF

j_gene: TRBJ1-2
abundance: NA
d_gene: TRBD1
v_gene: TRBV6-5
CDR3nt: TGTGCCAGCGGTTACAGGGGTGGCTACACCTTC
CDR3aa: CASGYRGGYTF

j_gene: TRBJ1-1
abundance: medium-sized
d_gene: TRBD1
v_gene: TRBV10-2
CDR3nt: TGCGCCAGCAGGGACAGGGAGAACACTGAAGCTTTCTTT
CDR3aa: CASRDRENTEAFF

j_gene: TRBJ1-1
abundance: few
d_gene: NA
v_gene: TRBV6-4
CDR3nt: TGTGCCAGCAGTGCACAGGGTGACACTGAAGCTTTCTTT
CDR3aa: CASSAQGDTEAFF

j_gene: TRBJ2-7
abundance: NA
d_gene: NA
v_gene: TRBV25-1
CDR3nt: TGTGCCAGCCAGACTTTCTACGAGCAGTACTTC
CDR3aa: CASQTFYEQYF

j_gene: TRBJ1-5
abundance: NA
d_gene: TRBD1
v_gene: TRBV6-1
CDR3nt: TGTGCCAGCAGGGACAGGGGACCCCTGGAGCCCCAGCATTTT
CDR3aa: CASRDRGPLEPQHF

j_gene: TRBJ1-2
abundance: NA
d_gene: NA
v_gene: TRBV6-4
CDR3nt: TGTGCCAGCAGTGGGACGGGGGGCTATGGCTACACCTTC
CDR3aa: CASSGTGGYGYTF

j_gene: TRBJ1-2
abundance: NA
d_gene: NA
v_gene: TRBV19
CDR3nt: TGTGCCAGTAGTATAATAAGGGGTTCTAACTATGGCTACACCTTC
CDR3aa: CASSIIRGSNYGYTF

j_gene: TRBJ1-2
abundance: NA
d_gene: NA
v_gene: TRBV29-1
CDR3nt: TGCAGCGTTGGGACCGGGACATCTAACTATGGCTACACCTTC
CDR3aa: CSVGTGTSNYGYTF

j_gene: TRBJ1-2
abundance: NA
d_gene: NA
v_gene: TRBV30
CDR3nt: TGTGCCTGGACCGGGCAGGGGACGCAACGACCTAACTATGGCTACACCTTC
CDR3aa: CAWTGQGTQRPNYGYTF

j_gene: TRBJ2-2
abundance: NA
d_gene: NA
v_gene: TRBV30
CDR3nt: TGTGCCTGGAGTGTAGCCAGACGAGCGGCCGGGGAGCTGTTTTTT
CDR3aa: CAWSVARRAAGELFF

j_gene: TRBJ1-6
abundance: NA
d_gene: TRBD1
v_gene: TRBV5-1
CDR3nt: TGCGCCAGCAGCAGGACAGGGAGGGATAATTCACCCCTCCACTTT
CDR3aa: CASSRTGRDNSPLHF

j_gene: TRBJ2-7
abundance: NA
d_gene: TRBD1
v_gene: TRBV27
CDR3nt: TGTGCCAGCAGTTCGAGGGACAGCAGCTACGAGCAGTACTTC
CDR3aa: CASSSRDSSYEQYF

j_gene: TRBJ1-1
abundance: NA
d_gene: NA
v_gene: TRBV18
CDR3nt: TGTGCCAGCTCACTTCAGGACAGGAACACTGAAGCTTTCTTT
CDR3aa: CASSLQDRNTEAFF

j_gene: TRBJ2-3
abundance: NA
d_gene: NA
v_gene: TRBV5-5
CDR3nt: TGTGCCAGCAGCCCCGGACAGCACACAGATACGCAGTATTTT
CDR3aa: CASSPGQHTDTQYF

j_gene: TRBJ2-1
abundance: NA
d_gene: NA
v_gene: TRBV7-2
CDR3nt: TGTGCCAGCAGCCGACAGGTGACAGGAGCCTACAATGAGCAGTTCTTC
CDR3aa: CASSRQVTGAYNEQFF

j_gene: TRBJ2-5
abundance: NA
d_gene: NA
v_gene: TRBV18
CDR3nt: TGTGCCAGCTCACCACCCAGCCAAGAGACCCAGTACTTC
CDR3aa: CASSPPSQETQYF

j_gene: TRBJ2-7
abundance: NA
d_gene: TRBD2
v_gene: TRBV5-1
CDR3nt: TGCGCCAGCAGCCCGACTAGCGGTTCCTACGAGCAGTACTTC
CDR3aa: CASSPTSGSYEQYF

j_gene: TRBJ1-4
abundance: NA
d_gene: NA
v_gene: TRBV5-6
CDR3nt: TGTGCCAGCAGCTTGCTGGTGTTCGGGGTCGGGGAAAAACTGTTTTTT
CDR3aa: CASSLLVFGVGEKLFF

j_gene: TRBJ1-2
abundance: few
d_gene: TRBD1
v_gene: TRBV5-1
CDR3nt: TGCGCCAGCAGCTTTGACTGGGACAGACGGGGCTACACCTTC
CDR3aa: CASSFDWDRRGYTF

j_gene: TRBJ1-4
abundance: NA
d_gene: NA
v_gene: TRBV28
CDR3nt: TGTGCCAGCAGTGCCCCCGGGGCGGGGAATGAAAAACTGTTTTTT
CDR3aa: CASSAPGAGNEKLFF

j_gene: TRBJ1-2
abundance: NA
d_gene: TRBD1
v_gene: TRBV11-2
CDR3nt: TGTGCCAGCAGCTTATCGGACAGGGGTAGTTTTGGCTACACCTTC
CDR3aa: CASSLSDRGSFGYTF

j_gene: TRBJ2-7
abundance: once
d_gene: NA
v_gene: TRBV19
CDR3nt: TGTGCCAGTAGTATAGTAGGCGGGAACTACGAGCAGTACTTC
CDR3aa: CASSIVGGNYEQYF

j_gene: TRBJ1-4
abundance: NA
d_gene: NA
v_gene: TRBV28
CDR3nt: TGTGCCAGCAGTTTAAAAGGTGAAAAACTGTTTTTT
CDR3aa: CASSLKGEKLFF

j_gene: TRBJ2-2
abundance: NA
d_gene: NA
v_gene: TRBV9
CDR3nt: TGTGCCAGCAGCGTACGTGGGAGCGGCACCGGGGAGCTGTTTTTT
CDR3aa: CASSVRGSGTGELFF

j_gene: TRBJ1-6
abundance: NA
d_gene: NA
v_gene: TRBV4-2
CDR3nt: TGTGCCAGCAGCCAAGACAGCCCTTCACCCCTCCACTTT
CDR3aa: CASSQDSPSPLHF

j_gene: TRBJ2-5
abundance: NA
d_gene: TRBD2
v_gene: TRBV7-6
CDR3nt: TGTGCCAGCAGCTCTCGGGGGGTGGTGGCCCAAGAGACCCAGTACTTC
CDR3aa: CASSSRGVVAQETQYF

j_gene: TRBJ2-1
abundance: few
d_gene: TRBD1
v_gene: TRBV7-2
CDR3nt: TGTGCCAGCAGCTGGACAGGGGGAAGCTCCTACAATGAGCAGTTCTTC
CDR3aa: CASSWTGGSSYNEQFF

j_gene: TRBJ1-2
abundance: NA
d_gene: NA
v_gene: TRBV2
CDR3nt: TGTGCCAGCAGTGCCGACCGGCACCCTGGCTACACCTTC
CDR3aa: CASSADRHPGYTF

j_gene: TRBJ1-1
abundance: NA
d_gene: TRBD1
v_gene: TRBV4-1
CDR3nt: TGCGCCAGCAGCCAAGACAGGGGGCTTACTGAAGCTTTCTTT
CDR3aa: CASSQDRGLTEAFF

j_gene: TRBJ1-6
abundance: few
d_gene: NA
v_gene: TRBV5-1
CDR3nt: TGCGCCAGCAGCTTGGAGTGGGGGGATAATTCACCCCTCCACTTT
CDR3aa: CASSLEWGDNSPLHF

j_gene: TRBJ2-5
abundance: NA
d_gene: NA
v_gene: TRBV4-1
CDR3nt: TGCGCCAGCAGCCAAGATAGGGCGGTCCAAGAGACCCAGTACTTC
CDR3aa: CASSQDRAVQETQYF

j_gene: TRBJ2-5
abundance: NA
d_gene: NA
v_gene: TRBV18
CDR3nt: TGTGCCAGCTCACCTCTACCAGGCCAAGAGACCCAGTACTTC
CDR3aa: CASSPLPGQETQYF

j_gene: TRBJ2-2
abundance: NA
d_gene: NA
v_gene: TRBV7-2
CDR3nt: TGTGCCAGCAGCTTACAGGAGAACACCGGGGAGCTGTTTTTT
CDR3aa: CASSLQENTGELFF

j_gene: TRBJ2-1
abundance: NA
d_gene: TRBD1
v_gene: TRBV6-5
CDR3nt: TGTGCCAGCAGGGACCCGGGACAGCGAGCCGAGCAGTTCTTC
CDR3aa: CASRDPGQRAEQFF

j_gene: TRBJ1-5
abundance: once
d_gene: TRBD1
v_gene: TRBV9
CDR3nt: TGTGCCAGCAGCGTAGGGACAGGGGATAATCAGCCCCAGCATTTT
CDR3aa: CASSVGTGDNQPQHF

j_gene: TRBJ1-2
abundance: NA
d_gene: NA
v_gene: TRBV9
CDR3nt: TGTGCCAGCAGCCCTCACTATGACTATGGCTACACCTTC
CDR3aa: CASSPHYDYGYTF

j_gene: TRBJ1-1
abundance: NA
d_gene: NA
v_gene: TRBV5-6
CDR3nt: TGTGCCAGCAGCGCCACCCCACAGGCGGCAAACACTGAAGCTTTCTTT
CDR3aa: CASSATPQAANTEAFF

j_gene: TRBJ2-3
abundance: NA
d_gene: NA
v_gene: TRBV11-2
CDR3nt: TGTGCCAGCAGCTTAGAGGCCCCGCTTGATACGCAGTATTTT
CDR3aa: CASSLEAPLDTQYF

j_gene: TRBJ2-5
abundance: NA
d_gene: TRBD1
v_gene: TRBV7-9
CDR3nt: TGTGCCAGCAGCGCAGGACAGGTCCAAGAGACCCAGTACTTC
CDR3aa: CASSAGQVQETQYF

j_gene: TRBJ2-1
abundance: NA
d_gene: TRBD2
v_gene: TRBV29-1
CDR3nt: TGCAGCGTTGAATCTTCTAGCGGAAATTTGAATGAGCAGTTCTTC
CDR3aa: CSVESSSGNLNEQFF

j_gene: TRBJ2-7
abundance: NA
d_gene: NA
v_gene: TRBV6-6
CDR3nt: TGTGCCAGCAGGGACAGCTACGAGCAGTACTTC
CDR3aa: CASRDSYEQYF

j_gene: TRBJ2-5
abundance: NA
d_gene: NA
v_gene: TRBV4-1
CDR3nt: TGCGCCAGCAGCTCTTCTCAGTCCTTAGGCGGACAAGAGACCCAGTACTTC
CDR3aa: CASSSSQSLGGQETQYF